This T cell receptor (beta chain) was recorded in a study of T-cell reconstitution after alpha-beta-depleted transplantation in children (dated by TCRdb to 2015 to 2016). Concerning the study at large: Using TCR repertoire profiling, the study quantitatively followed how T-cell immune reconstitution unfolded in children after TCRalphabeta/CD19-depleted allogeneic hematopoietic cell transplantation.

Overall study outcomes, separate from this receptor: In some patients, high TCRbeta diversity at day 60 was attributed to recipient T cells and intrathymic progenitors that had survived conditioning. The frequencies of hyperexpanded clones fell over the following months, and after one year, T-cell counts and TCRbeta diversity were mostly attributed to newly produced T cells. About two months after transplant, the apparently early recovery of alphabetaT-cell counts reportedly depended on just several hundred clones that had expanded rapidly and came from non-depleted graft cells.

Many counts were recorded for this clonotype. Its antigen is unknown. No base quality values were provided; no much bigger clone lies one nucleotide off. Libraries were built with PCR. The reads were generated on an Illumina HiSeq 2500. To normalize quantification of the TCRbeta repertoire, the TCR libraries were built with molecular barcoding that relied on unique molecular identifiers. TCRdb reran the public reads through fastp at Q25 and MiXCR, keeping productive beta chains. Rows matching on CDR3 protein sequence are summarized as one entry with the most common DNA and genes. The sample contains around 240,000 distinct CDR3 sequences, around 7.8% of them found a single time. Just under 6.5% of the sample rests with the top ten. From a lookup of the germline V gene, CDR1 and CDR2 are SGHDN and FVKESK. Trimming takes 4 bases from V and 3 bases from J, and the germline ends sit 13 bases apart. The CDR3 holds 14 amino acids from the cysteine to the phenylalanine. The only DNA kept is the CDR3, 42 bases in frame from the first base.

The treatment or condition label for this specimen denotes: allogeneic hematopoietic cell transplantation with graft depleted of TCRalphabeta T cells and CD19 B cells. The transplant recipients were children given TCRalphabeta/CD19-depleted allogeneic hematopoietic cell grafts. Source: PBMCs, mostly from graft donor cells, taken 180 days after TCRalphabeta/CD19-depleted stem cell transplant. The chain links TRBV14 with TRBJ2-7; D gene: possibly TRBD2, on 5 matching bases. The sequence was collected from a male patient aged 5 to 17 who had a stem cell transplant for acute lymphoblastic leukemia, so the T cells may come from the graft donor. Read as DNA, the sequence is TGTGCCAGCAGCCCGGGGTATTGGGACTACGAGCAGTACTTC. Translated, this gives CASSPGYWDYEQYF.